This TCR beta chain is drawn from a study of T-cell memory formation after mild COVID-19. Study-level findings and limits: CD4+ clones that contracted lay mainly in CM and EM; CD8+ ones lay in EMRA.

TCRdb re-called the 5' RACE reads with MiXCR, one entry per CDR3 protein. The sample comprises approximately 340,000 distinct CDR3 sequences, more than 15% of which are singletons, and 20% to 25% rests with the top ten. Deletions cut 4 bases from V and 7 bases from J, with 7 bases between. Germline V CDR1 and CDR2: MNHEY, SMNVEV (reference sequence). The CDR3 is 11 residues long. This clonotype turned up a few times. Its specificity is not known. The source is a man younger than 30 who had mild COVID-19 (a few samples of this study predate the infection). Cell type and time point are not known. Input material: PBMCs or a T cell subset sorted from them (not recorded which). The rearrangement links TRBV27 to TRBJ2-5; D could derive from TRBD1 or TRBD2 (5 bases each). CDR3 sequence (DNA): TGTGCCAGCAGTTGGGGGAGGACCCAGTACTTC. This codes for CASSWGRTQYF.